Below, 4 T cell receptor beta chains from the same sample are listed, as sequenced in a study of neoadjuvant anti-PD-1 for oral cavity cancer. Generated by immunoSEQ multiplex PCR, the TCRdb table keeps only in-frame clones and is missing some. Among over 65,000 clones listed, about 85% were seen once. This sample's time point: after neoadjuvant nivolumab, at surgical resection. Material: PBMCs, obtained after nivolumab (anti-PD-1) treatment. The receptor source for this set is a person aged 35-79 years with oral cavity squamous cell carcinoma.

This chain joins TRBV6-6 and TRBJ1-3; 7 nucleotides agree with TRBD1. The CDR3 covers 15 residues. Looked up from germline, CDR1 is MNHNY and CDR2 is SVGAGI (reference sequence). With 2 bases clipped from V and 4 bases from J, the junction kept 5 bases outside the gene matches. The CDR3 DNA reads TGTGCCAGCAGTTACACAGGGGAACCCGGAAACACCATATATTTT. This gives the protein CASSYTGEPGNTIYF.

V usage is TRBV7-8 and J usage is TRBJ1-1; D is uncertain. The CDR3 runs 13 residues. Germline assignment: CDR1 SGHVS and CDR2 FQNEAQ. The germline V and J ends were trimmed by 0 bases and 1 base, with 3 bases remaining between them. The CDR3 DNA is TGTGCCAGCAGCTTAGCTGAGAACACTGAAGCTTTCTTT. Translation: CASSLAENTEAFF.

The chain has TRBV27 and TRBJ2-7, with TRBD2 matching over 10 bases. The CDR3 spans 14 residues. V trimming: 6 bases; J trimming: 4 bases; junction bases outside the gene matches: 6. Germline CDR1 MNHEY, CDR2 SMNVEV (reference sequence). The CDR3 loop is CASRPGLASYEQYF. For the CDR3, the DNA is TGTGCCAGCAGGCCGGGACTAGCGTCATACGAGCAGTACTTC.

Note on this clone: Germline is not matched at one junction end, which may reflect a read error. The chain uses TRBV15 and TRBJ2-7; 9 bases are shared with TRBD2. CDR3 length equals 14 residues. Germline V gene data show CDR1 as LNHNV and CDR2 as YYDKDF (reference sequence). CDR3 loop: CATNRAGGLDEQYF. The CDR3 nucleotides read TGTGCCACCAACAGAGCGGGAGGCCTGGACGAGCAGTACTTC.